This T cell receptor (beta chain) is from a study of cytotoxic CD8 clonotypes in ibrutinib-treated CLL. Study conclusions and caveats: The clonality went up when patients responded to ibrutinib and dropped back toward baseline at progression.

As regards this clone: Antigen: not known.

Method: immunoSEQ multiplex PCR; TCRdb's copy keeps in-frame clones and lacks some. Here the sample spans about 50,000 clones, about 54% being singletons. Germline CDR1 MNHEY, CDR2 SMNVEV (reference sequence). V lost 6 bases to trimming and J lost 6 bases; unmatched junction nucleotides: 6. CDR3 size: 14 residues. The sequence was obtained from a human donor with chronic lymphocytic leukemia. The V gene is TRBV27, the J gene TRBJ1-4, with TRBD1 matching 8 bases. The sequencing here drew on PBMCs, taken at disease progression, from a patient treated with ibrutinib. CDR3 DNA: TGTGCCAGCAGGAGGATGGACAGGGATGAAAAACTGTTTTTT. Translation gives CASRRMDRDEKLFF.